The 21 T cell receptor beta chains below all came from one sample that was sequenced in a study of cytomegalovirus exposure and HLA in healthy donors. The PCR made use of 60 Vbeta and 13 Jbeta primers. Clones were sequenced by immunoSEQ multiplex PCR, and TCRdb holds only the in-frame ones, with some missing. The sample consists of 90,000 to 100,000 clones, approximately 76% of them appearing once. The sequencing sample was made of PBMCs. These receptors were obtained from a woman aged 55-69 years in good health and CMV-seropositive.

This sequence joins TRBV11-3 and TRBJ1-1, with D maybe TRBD1 (5 bases). The CDR3 totals 12 residues. The germline CDR1 and CDR2 sequences are SGHNT and YENEEA. The V end lost 5 bases, the J end lost 10 bases, and 14 bases lay between the germline ends. DNA of the CDR3: TGTGCCAGCAGCGCTTCCGGGACTCCAGCTTTCTTT. Its translation: CASSASGTPAFF.

The chain carries TRBV2 and TRBJ2-2, with D perhaps TRBD2 (6 bases). There are 17 residues in the CDR3. In germline, CDR1 is SNHLY, CDR2 FYNNEI. V was cut by 8 bases and J by 4 bases, with 23 bases left in between. CDR3: CASLERGGAVLTGELFF. CDR3 DNA sequence: TGTGCCAGCCTAGAACGGGGAGGAGCGGTACTCACCGGGGAGCTGTTTTTT.

This CDR3 is CASSSPKRGGYTQYF. The CDR3 DNA is TGTGCCAGCAGCTCCCCGAAGAGAGGAGGGTATACGCAGTATTTT. V is TRBV7-3 and J is TRBJ2-3; D is possibly TRBD2 (6 bases). Trimming stripped 4 bases from V and 7 bases from J, with 18 bases between. The CDR3 consists of 15 residues. Per the germline V gene, CDR1 is SGHTA and CDR2 is FQGTGA. The whole variable domain, filled in from reference TRBV7-3 and TRBJ2-3, reads GAGVSQTPSNKVTEKGKYVELRCDPISGHTALYWYRQSLGQGPEFLIYFQGTGAADDSGLPNDRFFAVRPEGSVSTLKIQRTERGDSAVYLCASSSPKRGGYTQYFGPGTRLTVL.

This clone occurred a few times. In DNA, the CDR3 is TGTGCCAGCAGTGCCTCTCTGAGAGGTTCCCTAAATGGCTACACCTTC. It codes for CASSASLRGSLNGYTF. The chain links TRBV25-1 to TRBJ1-2; D is unresolved. This CDR3 region has 16 residues. Trimming pared 4 bases from V and 6 bases from J, leaving 21 bases between. The germline V gene encodes CDR1 MGHDK and CDR2 SYGVNS.

This clone was observed a handful of times. The genes are TRBV5-6 and TRBJ2-1; D call uncertain. V was trimmed by 0 bases and J by 7 bases, leaving 8 bases between them. From germline, CDR1 is SGHDT and CDR2 YYEEEE. CDR3 length equals 13 residues. CDR3 sequence reads: CASSLGRWNEQFF. The CDR3 DNA reads as TGTGCCAGCAGCTTGGGCAGGTGGAATGAGCAGTTCTTC.

This clone was seen once. The CDR3: CASSIYGEPYGYTF. The CDR3 DNA reads as TGTGCCAGTAGTATATATGGGGAGCCCTATGGCTACACCTTC. V gene TRBV19 combines with J gene TRBJ1-2; D uncertain. This CDR3 has 14 residues. CDR1 is LNHDA and CDR2 is SQIVND in the germline V gene (reference sequence). V lost 2 bases and J 4 bases, leaving 11 bases between the germline ends.

CDR3 sequence: CASSPGTGVQETQYF. The CDR3, as DNA: TGCGCCAGCAGCCCGGGGACAGGGGTCCAAGAGACCCAGTACTTC. The chain couples TRBV5-1 to TRBJ2-5; 10 positions match TRBD1. CDR3 length equals 15 residues. Germline V CDR1 and CDR2: SGHRS, YFSETQ. The junction had 4 bases not matched to a gene; V was cut back by 4 bases and J by 1 base.

This clone appeared a few times. The V call is TRBV29-1, the J call TRBJ1-2, with TRBD1 matching over 7 bases. Germline V gene sequence: CDR1 SQVTM, CDR2 ANQGSEA. This CDR3 region has 11 residues. The V and J ends lost 7 bases and 7 bases, in that order; junction bases with no gene match: 6. CDR3 residues: CSGARQGGYTF. In DNA form, the CDR3 reads TGCAGCGGGGCACGACAGGGTGGCTACACCTTC. Full variable domain (outside the CDR3, taken from reference TRBV29-1 and TRBJ1-2): SAVISQKPSRDICQRGTSLTIQCQVDSQVTMMFWYRQQPGQSLTLIATANQGSEATYESGFVIDKFPISRPNLTFSTLTVSNMSPEDSSIYLCSGARQGGYTFGSGTRLTVV.

The rearrangement uses TRBV30 and TRBJ2-1; perhaps TRBD2 as D (5 bases). The CDR3 runs 16 residues. Trimming pared 0 bases from V and 7 bases from J, leaving 19 bases between. Germline V gives CDR1 GTSNPN, CDR2 SVGIG (reference sequence). In nucleotides, the CDR3 is TGTGCCTGGAGTGTACGAGGGCTCCCGAGGGCAAATGAGCAGTTCTTC. Encoded protein: CAWSVRGLPRANEQFF.

V and J are TRBV6-5 and TRBJ2-7, with D maybe TRBD2 (5 bases). The CDR3 covers 13 residues. Germline V gene data show CDR1 as MNHEY and CDR2 as SVGAGI. V was shortened by 6 bases and J by 3 bases, with 12 bases between the two germline ends. The CDR3 is CASRGSWGYEQYF. CDR3 coding DNA: TGTGCCAGCAGAGGGAGTTGGGGCTACGAGCAGTACTTC.

Worth noting for this clone: A junction end diverges from the germline sequence, so it may reflect a read error. This sequence joins TRBV7-9 and TRBJ1-1; no firm D call. The CDR3 totals 8 residues. The germline V gene encodes CDR1 SEHNR and CDR2 FQNEAQ (reference sequence). CDR3 nucleotides: TGTTCCAGCAGCCGAGGGCCCTTT. Protein sequence: CSSSRGPF.

V and J are TRBV15 and TRBJ2-1; weak D call: TRBD2 (5 bases). This CDR3 has 16 amino acids. The V gene lost 3 bases and the J gene lost 0 bases, with 12 bases spanning the gap. The V gene's germline CDR1 is LNHNV and CDR2 YYDKDF (reference sequence). DNA of the CDR3: TGTGCCACCAGCAGTCCCCGGGGAACCTCCTACAATGAGCAGTTCTTC. This sequence encodes CATSSPRGTSYNEQFF.

This clone was seen a few times. The chain is built from TRBV6-5 and TRBJ1-1; the D is unclear. Germline lookup yields CDR1 MNHEY and CDR2 SVGAGI. V gave up 0 bases and J gave up 1 base, with 12 bases separating them. The CDR3 is 16 amino acids. The CDR3 DNA reads as TGTGCCAGCAGTTACTCCCCCGGCGGGAGGAACACTGAAGCTTTCTTT. Its protein product is CASSYSPGGRNTEAFF.

V gene TRBV27 combines with J gene TRBJ1-2, with 12 bases aligning to TRBD1. CDR3 size: 18 residues. The ends lost 5 bases at V and 3 bases at J; junction bases unmatched: 13. Germline V gives CDR1 MNHEY, CDR2 SMNVEV (reference sequence). CDR3 sequence reads: CASSPRGGQGALDYGYTF. DNA for the CDR3: TGTGCCAGCAGTCCCCGGGGGGGACAGGGGGCGTTAGACTATGGCTACACCTTC.

DNA for the CDR3: TGCGCCAGCAGCCACCCGGGACTAGCGGGAGTTGAGCAGTTCTTC. Protein: CASSHPGLAGVEQFF. J is TRBJ2-1 and V is TRBV4-1; 14 bases fit TRBD2. CDR3 length: 15 residues. The junction had 4 bases not matched to a gene; V was cut back by 3 bases and J by 9 bases. Germline CDR1 is MGHRA and CDR2 is YSYEKL.

The V call is TRBV7-9, the J call TRBJ2-1, with 7 bases matching TRBD1. CDR1 and CDR2 from the germline V gene are SEHNR and FQNEAQ (reference sequence). V was pared by 5 bases and J by 6 bases, with 13 bases of the junction left unmatched. The CDR3 runs to 16 residues. The CDR3 DNA sequence: TGTGCCAGCAGCCCGTATTCGTCGACAGGGATCAATGAGCAGTTCTTC. This codes for CASSPYSSTGINEQFF. Using reference TRBV7-9 and TRBJ2-1 for the parts outside the CDR3, the full variable domain is DTGVSQNPRHKITKRGQNVTFRCDPISEHNRLYWYRQTLGQGPEFLTYFQNEAQLEKSRLLSDRFSAERPKGSFSTLEIQRTEQGDSAMYLCASSPYSSTGINEQFFGPGTRLTVL.

The chain is built from TRBV7-9 and TRBJ2-5; 9 nucleotides line up with TRBD1. V shed 5 bases and J 6 bases; nucleotides not matched to a gene: 13. CDR1 is SEHNR and CDR2 is FQNEAQ in the germline V gene (reference sequence). The CDR3 consists of 16 residues. The CDR3 sequence is CASSHQGQGSRQTQYF. Here the CDR3 DNA reads TGTGCCAGCAGCCACCAGGGACAGGGAAGTCGACAGACCCAGTACTTC.

This clone appeared many times. The rearrangement links TRBV10-3 to TRBJ1-5; 7 nucleotides match TRBD1. From germline, CDR1 is ENHRY and CDR2 SYGVKD. V lost 10 bases to trimming and J lost 4 bases; unmatched junction nucleotides: 10. The CDR3 runs to 14 residues. CDR3 in DNA: TGTGCCACCCGTAGGACAGGCGGGAATCAGCCCCAGCATTTT. Translating gives CATRRTGGNQPQHF.

The chain links TRBV5-1 to TRBJ2-2, with 10 nucleotides matching TRBD2. Germline lookup yields CDR1 SGHRS and CDR2 YFSETQ. V lost 4 bases and J lost 5; bases outside the gene matches: 5. This CDR3 contains 15 residues. The CDR3 loop is CASSPGLARTGELFF. The CDR3 coding sequence is TGCGCCAGCAGCCCGGGACTAGCGCGGACCGGGGAGCTGTTTTTT.

V is TRBV13 and J is TRBJ1-1; the D is unclear. Trimming pared 1 base from V and 10 bases from J, leaving 7 bases between. Germline assignment: CDR1 PRHDT and CDR2 FYEKMQ (reference sequence). This CDR3 contains 11 residues. The CDR3 protein is CASSLAQSAFF. Written as DNA, the CDR3 is TGTGCCAGCAGCTTAGCTCAGTCAGCTTTCTTT.

This clone has only one observation. The chain couples TRBV9 to TRBJ2-2; D is ambiguous. V lost 2 bases, J lost 10 bases, and 9 bases lay in between. The CDR3 is made up of 12 amino acids. Germline CDR1 SGDLS, CDR2 YYNGEE. CDR3 sequence: CASSVYSQELFF. CDR3 nucleotides: TGTGCCAGCAGCGTTTACAGCCAGGAGCTGTTTTTT.